These T cell receptor beta chains were read from a single sample in a study of T cells after yellow fever vaccination. Each CDR3 protein gets one entry after TCRdb re-called the 5' RACE reads with MiXCR. The table records 610,000 or so distinct CDR3 sequences, about 12% of them present only once. Sequenced material: PBMCs, taken on the day of the yellow fever booster vaccination. The receptors shown here come from a man between 25 and 39 years old who received the YFV17D yellow fever vaccine. Both conserved end residues are part of each CDR3. The D gene is left open where the match is weak. The size field is filled for only some rows; it gives once, few, many or a size class.

j_gene: TRBJ1-4; abundance: .; len: 15; d_gene: .; v_gene: TRBV18; CDR3nt: TGTGCCAGCTCGCCTCGAACCGGGGGCGATGAAAAACTGTTTTTT; CDR3aa: CASSPRTGGDEKLFF
j_gene: TRBJ1-6; abundance: .; len: 15; d_gene: .; v_gene: TRBV27; CDR3nt: TGTGCCAGCAGTACCTACCGGGGCTATAATTCACCCCTCCACTTT; CDR3aa: CASSTYRGYNSPLHF
j_gene: TRBJ1-5; abundance: few; len: 15; d_gene: .; v_gene: TRBV6-1; CDR3nt: TGTGCCAGCAGTGAACTAGGAAACGGGGATCAGCCCCAGCATTTT; CDR3aa: CASSELGNGDQPQHF
j_gene: TRBJ2-3; abundance: few; len: 16; d_gene: .; v_gene: TRBV9; CDR3nt: TGTGCCAGCAGCGTAGACGGCGGAGGGAGCACAGATACGCAGTATTTT; CDR3aa: CASSVDGGGSTDTQYF
j_gene: TRBJ1-1; abundance: few; len: 15; d_gene: .; v_gene: TRBV6-2/TRBV6-3; CDR3nt: TGTGCCAGCAGCCCTACTCGGGAGAGGGGGACTGAAGCTTTCTTT; CDR3aa: CASSPTRERGTEAFF
j_gene: TRBJ2-2; abundance: .; len: 18; d_gene: TRBD1; v_gene: TRBV4-3; CDR3nt: TGCGCCAGCAGCCGGATCGGGAGGGGACAGGGGGCGAACGGGGAGCTGTTTTTT; CDR3aa: CASSRIGRGQGANGELFF
j_gene: TRBJ1-1; abundance: few; len: 13; d_gene: TRBD1; v_gene: TRBV7-2; CDR3nt: TGTGCCAGCAGCTTTAGGGACAGAAATGAAGCTTTCTTT; CDR3aa: CASSFRDRNEAFF
j_gene: TRBJ2-1; abundance: few; len: 16; d_gene: TRBD2; v_gene: TRBV6-2/TRBV6-3; CDR3nt: TGTGCCAGCAGTTATACCGAGGGAGGGCCGATCGATGAGCAGTTCTTC; CDR3aa: CASSYTEGGPIDEQFF
j_gene: TRBJ2-7; abundance: .; len: 15; d_gene: TRBD1; v_gene: TRBV12-3/TRBV12-4; CDR3nt: TGTGCCAGCAGTAGAGACAGGGGGACAACCTACGAGCAGTACTTC; CDR3aa: CASSRDRGTTYEQYF
j_gene: TRBJ2-1; abundance: .; len: 11; d_gene: .; v_gene: TRBV21-1; CDR3nt: TGTAAAGGCACCGCGGGAGTCGAGCAGTTCTTC; CDR3aa: CKGTAGVEQFF
j_gene: TRBJ1-5; abundance: few; len: 16; d_gene: .; v_gene: TRBV20-1; CDR3nt: TGCAGTGCCGCTAGCCCGACCGGAGTTAGCAATCAGCCCCAGCATTTT; CDR3aa: CSAASPTGVSNQPQHF
j_gene: TRBJ1-1; abundance: few; len: 16; d_gene: TRBD1; v_gene: TRBV14; CDR3nt: TGTGCCAGCAGCCCCACCTTGGTAGGGGGCAATCTTGGCGCTTTCTTT; CDR3aa: CASSPTLVGGNLGAFF
j_gene: TRBJ2-3; abundance: .; len: 12; d_gene: .; v_gene: TRBV6-5; CDR3nt: TGTGCCAGCAAGGGCACCACAGATACGCAGTATTTT; CDR3aa: CASKGTTDTQYF
j_gene: TRBJ2-7; abundance: .; len: 15; d_gene: TRBD2; v_gene: TRBV5-1; CDR3nt: TGCGCCAGCAGCTTGGGACTAGCGGGAGTGGATGAGCAGTACTTC; CDR3aa: CASSLGLAGVDEQYF
j_gene: TRBJ2-7; abundance: .; len: 13; d_gene: TRBD1; v_gene: TRBV10-3; CDR3nt: TGTGCCGTCCGGGACAGGGACTACTACGAGCAGTACTTC; CDR3aa: CAVRDRDYYEQYF
j_gene: TRBJ2-5; abundance: few; len: 16; d_gene: .; v_gene: TRBV12-3/TRBV12-4; CDR3nt: TGTGCCAGCAGTTTATGGGCTAGCGACCCCCAAGAGACCCAGTACTTC; CDR3aa: CASSLWASDPQETQYF
j_gene: TRBJ2-4; abundance: few; len: 15; d_gene: .; v_gene: TRBV4-3; CDR3nt: TGCGCCAGCAGCCAAGATCACAAGGCCAAAAACATTCAGTACTTC; CDR3aa: CASSQDHKAKNIQYF
j_gene: TRBJ2-1; abundance: many; len: 15; d_gene: .; v_gene: TRBV7-2; CDR3nt: TGTGCCAGCAGCTCATCCGGGACCACCTACAATGAGCAGTTCTTC; CDR3aa: CASSSSGTTYNEQFF
j_gene: TRBJ2-3; abundance: few; len: 16; d_gene: TRBD2; v_gene: TRBV7-2; CDR3nt: TGTGCCAGCAGCTTAGGGTTCGCGGGAGGCCCAGATACGCAGTATTTT; CDR3aa: CASSLGFAGGPDTQYF
j_gene: TRBJ2-3; abundance: many; len: 15; d_gene: TRBD2; v_gene: TRBV7-8; CDR3nt: TGTGCCAGCAGCCCAAGAAAGCGGGACACAGATACGCAGTATTTT; CDR3aa: CASSPRKRDTDTQYF
j_gene: TRBJ2-5; abundance: .; len: 15; d_gene: .; v_gene: TRBV6-5; CDR3nt: TGTGCCAGCAGTTACTCGTCAGGGACGCAAGAGACCCAGTACTTC; CDR3aa: CASSYSSGTQETQYF
j_gene: TRBJ2-1; abundance: .; len: 11; d_gene: .; v_gene: TRBV28; CDR3nt: TGTGCCTGCGGGCAGCACAATGAGCAGTTCTTC; CDR3aa: CACGQHNEQFF
j_gene: TRBJ2-3; abundance: few; len: 16; d_gene: TRBD2; v_gene: TRBV25-1; CDR3nt: TGTGCCAGCAGTGAGGGACTAGCGGCCCTGGCAGATACGCAGTATTTT; CDR3aa: CASSEGLAALADTQYF
j_gene: TRBJ2-7; abundance: .; len: 20; d_gene: TRBD2; v_gene: TRBV7-2; CDR3nt: TGTGCCAGCAGCTTAGCTGCCCAGCCTTCTCTCGGCGGGAGGGCGGCCGAGCAGTACTTC; CDR3aa: CASSLAAQPSLGGRAAEQYF
j_gene: TRBJ2-7; abundance: once; len: 15; d_gene: .; v_gene: TRBV28; CDR3nt: TGTGCCAGCTTGGGGACACGGATGGGGGACTACGAGCAGTACTTC; CDR3aa: CASLGTRMGDYEQYF
j_gene: TRBJ2-7; abundance: few; len: 18; d_gene: .; v_gene: TRBV28; CDR3nt: TGTGCCAGCAGCCCCGGACAATCTGGTGGGGCTTACTCCTACGAGCAGTACTTC; CDR3aa: CASSPGQSGGAYSYEQYF
j_gene: TRBJ2-7; abundance: many; len: 12; d_gene: .; v_gene: TRBV28; CDR3nt: TGTGCCAGCAGTTTATGGTCATACGAGCAGTACTTC; CDR3aa: CASSLWSYEQYF